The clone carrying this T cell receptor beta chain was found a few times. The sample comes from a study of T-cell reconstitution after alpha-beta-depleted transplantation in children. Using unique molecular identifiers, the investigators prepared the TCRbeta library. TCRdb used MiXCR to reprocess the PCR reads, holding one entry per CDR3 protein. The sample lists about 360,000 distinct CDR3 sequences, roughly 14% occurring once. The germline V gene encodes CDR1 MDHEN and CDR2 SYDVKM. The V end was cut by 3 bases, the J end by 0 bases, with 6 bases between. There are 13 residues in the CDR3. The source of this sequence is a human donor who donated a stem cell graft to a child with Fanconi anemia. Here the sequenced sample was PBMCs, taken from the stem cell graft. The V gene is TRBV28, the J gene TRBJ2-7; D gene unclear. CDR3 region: CASSFGRSYEQYV. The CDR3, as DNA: TGTGCCAGCAGTTTCGGGCGCTCCTACGAGCAGTACGTC.